This TCR beta chain was sequenced in a study of blood T cell repertoires in COVID-19. Study details: COVID-19 samples collected from the United States, Italy and Spain covered acute and convalescent phases. The analysed material was cDNA or gDNA that came from T cells, B-cell-depleted T cells, or PBMCs.

Original processing methods: Reference gene primers were amplified, and this amplification served to estimate nucleated cell counts. Assay: immunoSEQ multiplex PCR; the TCRdb copy retains only in-frame clones and omits some. V and J calls plus clone size are reproduced from that table; the DNA served to infer D and trimming. The sample lists around 62,000 clones, approximately 87% occurring once. With 0 bases removed from V and 4 bases from J, the gap between germline ends came to 15 bases. Per germline, CDR1 SGHRS and CDR2 YFSETQ. The length of the CDR3 is 16 residues. The sequence came from a woman aged 60-75 years with acute or convalescent COVID-19. The sample consisted of peripheral blood. The chain recombines TRBV5-1 with TRBJ2-3; D is perhaps TRBD2 (5 bases). The CDR3 DNA reads as TGCGCCAGCAGCTTGGGAGCGGCGATCGGGGCAGATACGCAGTATTTT. Translated: CASSLGAAIGADTQYF.